The clone carrying this T cell receptor beta chain was detected only a few times. Per the original data handling: How many nucleated cells were present was estimated from reference gene primer amplification. Repertoires were generated with immunoSEQ multiplex PCR, while TCRdb's copy carries only in-frame clones and drops some. V and J calls plus clone size are reproduced from that table; the DNA served to infer D and trimming. The sample contains over 85,000 clones, 85% of which appear only once. The data originate from a study of blood T cell repertoires in COVID-19. Study-wide context: T cells, B-cell-depleted T cells, or PBMCs provided the cDNA or gDNA that served as material.

The CDR3 runs 12 residues. Germline lookup yields CDR1 SGHNT and CDR2 YYREEE (reference sequence). V was shortened by 2 bases and J by 5 bases, with 7 bases between the two germline ends. The chain has TRBV5-4 and TRBJ1-2, with D unresolved. The sample comprised peripheral blood. This TCR came from a man between 60 and 75 years old with acute or convalescent COVID-19. CDR3 DNA sequence: TGTGCCAGCAGCTTAATCCCTTATGGCTACACCTTC. Its translation: CASSLIPYGYTF.